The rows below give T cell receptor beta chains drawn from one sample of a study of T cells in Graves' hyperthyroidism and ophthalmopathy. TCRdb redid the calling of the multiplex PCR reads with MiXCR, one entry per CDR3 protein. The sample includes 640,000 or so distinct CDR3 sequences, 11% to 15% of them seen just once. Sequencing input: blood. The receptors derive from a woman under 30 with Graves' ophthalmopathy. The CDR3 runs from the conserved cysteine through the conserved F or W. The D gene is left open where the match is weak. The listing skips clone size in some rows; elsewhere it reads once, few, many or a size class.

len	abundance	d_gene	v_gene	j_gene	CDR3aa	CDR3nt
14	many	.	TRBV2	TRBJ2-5	CASRSDVGRETQYF	TGTGCCAGCAGGTCCGACGTGGGGCGAGAGACCCAGTACTTC
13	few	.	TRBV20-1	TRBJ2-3	CSAKGTRTDTQYF	TGCAGTGCCAAGGGGACTCGCACAGATACGCAGTATTTT
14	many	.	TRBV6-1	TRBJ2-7	CASSRRVQTGEQYF	TGTGCCAGCAGTCGCCGGGTCCAGACGGGCGAGCAGTACTTC
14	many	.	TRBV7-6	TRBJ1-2	CASSLADSYYGYTF	TGTGCCAGCAGCTTAGCCGACAGTTACTATGGCTACACCTTC
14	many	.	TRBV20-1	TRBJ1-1	CSARVGRSNTEAFF	TGCAGTGCTAGAGTGGGCCGGTCGAACACTGAAGCTTTCTTT
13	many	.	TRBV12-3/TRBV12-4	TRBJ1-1	CASRGAGNTEAFF	TGTGCCAGCAGAGGGGCAGGGAACACTGAAGCTTTCTTT
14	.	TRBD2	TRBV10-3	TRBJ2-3	CAIGSGSGTDTQYF	TGTGCCATCGGTAGCGGGAGTGGTACAGATACGCAGTATTTT
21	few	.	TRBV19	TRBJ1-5	CASSIKLSPPTGTTSNQPQHF	TGTGCCAGTAGTATAAAACTGTCTCCACCAACCGGGACAACTAGCAATCAGCCCCAGCATTTT
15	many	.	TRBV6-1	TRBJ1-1	CASVRGVGYEAEAFF	TGTGCCAGCGTCAGAGGCGTAGGTTACGAGGCTGAAGCTTTCTTT
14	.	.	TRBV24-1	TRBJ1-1	CATSEGLSNTEAFF	TGTGCCACCAGTGAAGGTCTCTCGAACACTGAAGCTTTCTTT
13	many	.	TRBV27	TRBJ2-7	CASTPGVSYEQYF	TGTGCCAGCACCCCTGGAGTATCCTACGAGCAGTACTTC
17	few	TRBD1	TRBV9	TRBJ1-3	CASSVGTGDSSGNTIYF	TGTGCCAGCAGCGTCGGAACGGGGGACAGCTCTGGAAACACCATATATTTT
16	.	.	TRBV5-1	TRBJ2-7	CASSSPRGQGTYEQYF	TGCGCCAGCAGCAGCCCGAGGGGACAAGGAACCTACGAGCAGTACTTC
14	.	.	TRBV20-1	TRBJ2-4	CSADSIRTKNIQYF	TGCAGTGCTGACTCCATCAGAACCAAAAACATTCAGTACTTC
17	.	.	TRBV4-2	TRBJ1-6	CASSQDTGSSYNSPLHF	TGTGCCAGCAGCCAAGATACGGGGAGCTCCTATAATTCACCCCTCCACTTT
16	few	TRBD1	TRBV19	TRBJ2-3	CASSPSRDSFTDTQYF	TGTGCCAGTAGTCCATCCCGGGACAGTTTCACAGATACGCAGTATTTT
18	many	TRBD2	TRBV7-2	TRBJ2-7	CASSYPPGLAGRAYEQYF	TGTGCCAGCAGCTACCCCCCGGGACTAGCGGGACGAGCATACGAGCAGTACTTC
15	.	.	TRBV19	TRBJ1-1	CASIPGQDADTEAFF	TGTGCCAGTATCCCGGGCCAGGACGCTGACACTGAAGCTTTCTTT
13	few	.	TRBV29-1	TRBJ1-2	CSVEREPNYGYTF	TGCAGCGTTGAAAGGGAACCTAACTATGGCTACACCTTC
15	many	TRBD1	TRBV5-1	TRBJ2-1	CASSTTGEGYNEQFF	TGCGCCAGCAGCACTACAGGGGAAGGGTACAATGAGCAGTTCTTC
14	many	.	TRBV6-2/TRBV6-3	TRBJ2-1	CASRGLSRDNEQFF	TGTGCCAGCAGGGGTCTTAGTAGAGACAATGAGCAGTTCTTC
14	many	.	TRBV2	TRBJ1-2	CASSENGGDYGYTF	TGTGCCAGCAGTGAGAACGGGGGGGACTATGGCTACACCTTC
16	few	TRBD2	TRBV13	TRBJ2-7	CASSLGVGTRPYEQYF	TGTGCCAGCAGCTTAGGAGTAGGGACTAGACCCTACGAGCAGTACTTC
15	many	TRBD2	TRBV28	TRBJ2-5	CASSLLSGRGETQYF	TGTGCCAGCAGTTTACTTAGCGGGAGGGGAGAGACCCAGTACTTC
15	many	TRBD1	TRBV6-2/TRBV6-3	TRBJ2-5	CASSYRGQGAETQYF	TGTGCCAGCAGTTACCGGGGACAGGGGGCTGAGACCCAGTACTTC
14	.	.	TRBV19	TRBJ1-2	CASSMALRSYGYTF	TGTGCCAGTAGTATGGCCCTAAGGAGCTATGGCTACACCTTC
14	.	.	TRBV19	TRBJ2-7	CASSSRDVRNEQYF	TGTGCCAGTAGTTCCCGGGACGTGAGGAACGAGCAGTACTTC